Below, 28 T cell receptor beta chains from the same sample are listed, as sequenced in a study of cytomegalovirus exposure and HLA in healthy donors. Amplification used 60 Vbeta primers and 13 Jbeta primers. The table came from immunoSEQ multiplex PCR; TCRdb's copy has only in-frame clones and leaves some out. The table lists roughly 140,000 clones, about four fifths of them singletons. The sequencing input was PBMCs. The receptors stem from a male donor in good health and CMV-seronegative.

This clone was counted only a few times. Here the CDR3 DNA reads TGCGCCAGCAGACTTTGGGGCCTGACTAGCGGGAGAAGCTCCTACAATGAGCAGTTCTTC. This sequence encodes CASRLWGLTSGRSSYNEQFF. The chain has TRBV10-1 and TRBJ2-1, with 12 bases fitting TRBD2. The ends lost 6 bases at V and 0 bases at J; junction bases unmatched: 15. The CDR3 length is 20 residues. Looked up from germline, CDR1 is WNHNN and CDR2 is SYGVQD (reference sequence).

This sequence joins TRBV7-2 and TRBJ1-4; D not resolved. This CDR3 region has 17 residues. Per the germline V gene, CDR1 is SGHTA and CDR2 is FQGNSA. With 1 base removed from V and 0 bases from J, the gap between germline ends came to 12 bases. CDR3 loop: CASSLGPNSATNEKLFF. CDR3 coding DNA: TGTGCCAGCAGCTTAGGTCCGAACTCGGCAACTAATGAAAAACTGTTTTTT.

The rearrangement joins TRBV5-1 to TRBJ1-2; TRBD1 matches at 7 bases. Losses at the gene ends were 4 bases for V and 5 bases for J; bases not matched to a gene: 8. This CDR3 has 14 amino acids. CDR1 and CDR2 from the germline V gene are SGHRS and YFSETQ. The CDR3 sequence: CASSVDRPLYGYTF. The CDR3 bases are TGCGCCAGCAGCGTGGACAGGCCCCTTTATGGCTACACCTTC.

This sequence joins TRBV4-1 and TRBJ2-5; D gene uncertain. CDR1 is MGHRA and CDR2 is YSYEKL in the germline V gene. The V end lost 1 base, the J end lost 2 bases, and 8 bases lay between the germline ends. This CDR3 spans 14 amino acids. CDR3 in DNA: TGCGCCAGCAGCCAAGCTTTTCGGCAAGAGACCCAGTACTTC. Its protein product is CASSQAFRQETQYF.

The chain uses TRBV27 and TRBJ1-1, with D perhaps matching TRBD1 (6 bases). Germline V CDR1 and CDR2: MNHEY, SMNVEV (reference sequence). Trimming cost V 6 bases and J 0 bases, with 20 bases left between them. The CDR3 spans 17 residues. The CDR3 DNA reads TGTGCCAGCAGACTAACGATGCAGACAGGACTGAACACTGAAGCTTTCTTT. It is translated as CASRLTMQTGLNTEAFF.

This clone appeared once. The rearrangement links TRBV2 to TRBJ2-7, with 7 bases matching TRBD2. There are 13 residues in the CDR3. With V trimmed by 7 bases and J by 2 bases, 5 bases remained unmatched. CDR1 and CDR2 (germline): SNHLY, FYNNEI. CDR3 coding DNA: TGTGCCAGCAAGCGGGACGGCGCCTACGAGCAGTACTTC. It encodes CASKRDGAYEQYF.

The chain's CDR3 is CASSLTSTSQETQYF. Written as DNA, the CDR3 is TGTGCCAGCAGCTTGACTAGCACTAGCCAAGAGACCCAGTACTTC. V usage is TRBV5-4 and J usage is TRBJ2-5, with D possibly TRBD2 on 6 matching bases. The length of the CDR3 is 15 residues. CDR1 and CDR2 (germline): SGHNT, YYREEE (reference sequence). Trimming left V 1 base short and J 1 base short, with 11 bases between.

The rearrangement joins TRBV28 to TRBJ1-5; TRBD1 matches 9 bases. The CDR3 has 15 amino acids. J lost 4 bases, V lost 3 bases, and 4 bases had no gene match. Germline loops: CDR1 MDHEN, CDR2 SYDVKM. The chain's CDR3 is CASSLETGGNQPQHF. The DNA for the CDR3 is TGTGCCAGCAGTTTGGAGACAGGGGGGAATCAGCCCCAGCATTTT.

Concerning this clone: One junction end does not reproduce the germline sequence, and a read error may be involved. The chain is built from TRBV30 and TRBJ1-2; a possible D gene is TRBD1 (6 bases). Looked up from germline, CDR1 is GTSNPN and CDR2 is SVGIG (reference sequence). The CDR3 runs 11 residues. The CDR3 coding sequence is TGTGCTGAGGACAGTGGTAATGGCTACCCCTTC. It encodes CAEDSGNGYPF. The full variable domain, in which reference TRBV30 and TRBJ1-2 provide the parts outside the CDR3, is SQTIHQWPATLVQPVGSPLSLECTVEGTSNPNLYWYRQAAGRGLQLLFYSVGIGQISSEVPQNLSASRPQDRQFILSSKKLLLSDSGFYLCAEDSGNGYPFGSGTRLTVV.

The chain couples TRBV7-3 to TRBJ2-1; 10 nucleotides align to TRBD2. The CDR3 runs 13 residues. The germline gives CDR1 SGHTA, CDR2 FQGTGA. Trimming at V came to 8 bases and at J to 9 bases, leaving 7 bases not matched to a gene. CDR3 DNA sequence: TGTGCCAGCGCTGGAGCGGGAGGGGGTGAGCAGTTCTTC. Translation: CASAGAGGGEQFF.

The chain couples TRBV19 to TRBJ2-6, with TRBD1 matching over 12 bases. The CDR3 totals 18 residues. With 6 bases clipped from V and 2 bases from J, the junction kept 8 bases outside the gene matches. The germline V gene has CDR1 LNHDA and CDR2 SQIVND (reference sequence). The CDR3 here is CASSGRDRGRTGANVLTF. In DNA, the CDR3 is TGTGCCAGTAGCGGCCGGGACAGGGGGCGGACTGGGGCCAACGTCCTGACTTTC.

The chain links TRBV7-3 to TRBJ2-5; D is ambiguous. With 2 bases removed from V and 2 bases from J, the gap between germline ends came to 9 bases. The CDR3 extends over 14 amino acids. CDR1 SGHTA and CDR2 FQGTGA come from the germline V gene. The CDR3 coding sequence is TGTGCCAGCAGCTTAGGTGGGCAACAAGAGACCCAGTACTTC. It is translated as CASSLGGQQETQYF.

J is TRBJ2-7 and V is TRBV5-1; 9 bases are a match to TRBD1. This CDR3 region has 15 residues. The V and J ends lost 0 bases and 3 bases, in that order; junction bases with no gene match: 4. The germline V gene encodes CDR1 SGHRS and CDR2 YFSETQ. CDR3 region: CASSLAGQGFYEQYF. The CDR3 DNA follows: TGCGCCAGCAGCTTGGCGGGACAGGGTTTCTACGAGCAGTACTTC. The entire variable domain, with the rest obtained from reference TRBV5-1 and TRBJ2-7, is as follows: KAGVTQTPRYLIKTRGQQVTLSCSPISGHRSVSWYQQTPGQGLQFLFEYFSETQRNKGNFPGRFSGRQFSNSRSEMNVSTLELGDSALYLCASSLAGQGFYEQYFGPGTRLTVT.

The CDR3 sequence is CSVSRSGEQFF. DNA of the CDR3: TGCAGCGTGAGTCGGTCGGGGGAGCAGTTCTTC. The rearrangement links TRBV29-1 to TRBJ2-1; possibly TRBD2 for D (5 bases). CDR1 is SQVTM, CDR2 ANQGSEA, per germline. This CDR3 has 11 amino acids. Trimming shortened V by 6 bases and J by 10 bases, and 13 bases separated the two germline ends.

V and J are TRBV14 and TRBJ2-2; 13 bases agree with TRBD2. Germline CDR1 is SGHDN and CDR2 is FVKESK. CDR3 size: 16 residues. The V and J ends lost 4 bases and 4 bases, in that order; junction bases with no gene match: 3. CDR3 amino acids: CASSRGLAGITGELFF. The CDR3 coding sequence is TGTGCCAGCAGCCGGGGACTAGCGGGAATCACCGGGGAGCTGTTTTTT.

There are a few counts of this clone. The V and J genes are TRBV30 and TRBJ1-5, with D maybe TRBD1 (6 bases). The CDR3 is 14 amino acids. The germline V and J ends were trimmed by 5 bases and 6 bases, with 17 bases remaining between them. The germline V gene encodes CDR1 GTSNPN and CDR2 SVGIG (reference sequence). CDR3 sequence reads: CAWSPVTGSQPQHF. In nucleotides, the CDR3 is TGTGCCTGGTCCCCAGTAACAGGGAGTCAGCCCCAGCATTTT.

This chain links TRBV6-1 with TRBJ2-7; unclear D gene. The length of the CDR3 is 16 residues. The V gene lost 2 bases and the J gene lost 2 bases, with 16 bases spanning the gap. Germline CDR1 reads MNHNS; CDR2 reads SASEGT. CDR3 sequence: CASSEFQPPGPYEQYF. CDR3 nucleotide sequence: TGTGCCAGCAGTGAATTTCAGCCCCCTGGGCCCTACGAGCAGTACTTC.

The J gene is TRBJ2-5, the V gene TRBV10-3; a possible D gene is TRBD2 (5 bases). The CDR3 extends over 13 amino acids. The V and J ends lost 6 bases and 2 bases respectively, with 10 bases between them. From germline, CDR1 is ENHRY and CDR2 SYGVKD. The CDR3 loop reads CAISLARQETQYF. The DNA for the CDR3 is TGTGCCATCAGCTTAGCGCGGCAAGAGACCCAGTACTTC.

The DNA of the CDR3 is TGTGCCAGCAGCTTAGAGCGGTTTAATGAAAAACTGTTTTTT. It is translated as CASSLERFNEKLFF. The chain couples TRBV7-9 to TRBJ1-4; D uncertain. Per the germline V gene, CDR1 is SEHNR and CDR2 is FQNEAQ (reference sequence). There are 14 residues in the CDR3. Trimming pared 1 base from V and 4 bases from J, leaving 7 bases between.

Concerning this clone itself: One junction end does not reproduce the germline sequence, and a read error may be involved. The chain recombines TRBV5-6 with TRBJ1-4, with TRBD1 matching 10 bases. The CDR3 extends over 15 amino acids. The V gene's germline CDR1 is SGHDT and CDR2 YYEEEE. In DNA, the CDR3 is TGTACCAGCAGCTTGGTGACAGGGGGCGTGGGAAAACTGTTTTTT. This gives the protein CTSSLVTGGVGKLFF.

The chain is built from TRBV25-1 and TRBJ1-2; D remains ambiguous. The length of the CDR3 is 12 residues. The germline V gene encodes CDR1 MGHDK and CDR2 SYGVNS. Deletions cut 3 bases from V and 5 bases from J, with 7 bases between. In nucleotides, the CDR3 is TGTGCCAGCAGTGATTCGGGGTATGGCTACACCTTC. It specifies CASSDSGYGYTF.

The CDR3 DNA sequence: TGTGCCAGCAGCTTAGGACAGGCGAACACTGAAGCTTTCTTT. This encodes CASSLGQANTEAFF. The J gene is TRBJ1-1, the V gene TRBV11-3, with a possible D match to TRBD1 (6 bases). The CDR3 extends over 14 amino acids. V was cut by 1 base and J by 1 base, with 7 bases left in between. The V gene's germline CDR1 is SGHNT and CDR2 YENEEA.

The chain uses TRBV7-3 and TRBJ2-1; 9 bases fit TRBD2. Germline V gives CDR1 SGHTA, CDR2 FQGTGA. The ends lost 0 bases at V and 4 bases at J; junction bases unmatched: 4. The CDR3 is 16 residues long. Written as DNA, the CDR3 is TGTGCCAGCAGCTTAACAGCGGGAGGCCGTTACAATGAGCAGTTCTTC. This encodes CASSLTAGGRYNEQFF.

The chain joins TRBV9 to TRBJ2-7; 12 bases are shared with TRBD2. Germline V gives CDR1 SGDLS, CDR2 YYNGEE. The CDR3 contains 15 residues. Germline trimming cut 0 bases from V and 4 bases from J; bases unmatched to any gene: 2. CDR3 protein: CASSVGTSGKYEQYF. The DNA for the CDR3 is TGTGCCAGCAGCGTAGGGACTAGCGGGAAGTACGAGCAGTACTTC.

This clone was observed a single time. The chain is built from TRBV7-8 and TRBJ1-1, with 8 bases identical to TRBD1. The V gene's germline CDR1 is SGHVS and CDR2 FQNEAQ. CDR3 size: 18 residues. V lost 5 bases, J lost 4 bases, and 18 bases stayed unmatched. This CDR3 is CASSHPESTGEDTTEAFF. CDR3 coding DNA: TGTGCCAGCAGCCACCCCGAGTCGACAGGGGAGGACACCACTGAAGCTTTCTTT.

V and J are TRBV5-4 and TRBJ2-6; tentatively, D is TRBD1 (5 bases). V was trimmed by 0 bases and J by 0 bases, leaving 7 bases between them. The CDR3 length is 16 residues. Germline V gene data show CDR1 as SGHNT and CDR2 as YYREEE (reference sequence). CDR3 residues: CASSLGGRSGANVLTF. CDR3 DNA sequence: TGTGCCAGCAGCTTGGGGGGCCGCTCTGGGGCCAACGTCCTGACTTTC.

The J gene is TRBJ1-2, the V gene TRBV4-3, with D possibly being TRBD1 (5 bases). The CDR3 has 14 residues. V was pared by 4 bases and J by 4 bases, with 13 bases between. Germline V gene lookup returns CDR1 LGHNA and CDR2 YSLEER. The CDR3 is CASSPRAGSYGYTF. CDR3 sequence (DNA): TGCGCCAGCAGCCCAAGGGCAGGGTCCTATGGCTACACCTTC.

This clone was observed a handful of times. This chain connects TRBV7-2 to TRBJ2-3; D is unresolved. Trimming stripped 0 bases from V and 4 bases from J, with 8 bases between. This CDR3 has 14 residues. Germline CDR1 SGHTA, CDR2 FQGNSA. The CDR3 coding sequence is TGTGCCAGCAGCTTAGCCGAGGTCGCAGATACGCAGTATTTT. Translation gives CASSLAEVADTQYF. Full variable domain (rest looked up from reference TRBV7-2 and TRBJ2-3): GAGVSQSPSNKVTEKGKDVELRCDPISGHTALYWYRQSLGQGLEFLIYFQGNSAPDKSGLPSDRFSAERTGGSVSTLTIQRTQQEDSAVYLCASSLAEVADTQYFGPGTRLTVL.